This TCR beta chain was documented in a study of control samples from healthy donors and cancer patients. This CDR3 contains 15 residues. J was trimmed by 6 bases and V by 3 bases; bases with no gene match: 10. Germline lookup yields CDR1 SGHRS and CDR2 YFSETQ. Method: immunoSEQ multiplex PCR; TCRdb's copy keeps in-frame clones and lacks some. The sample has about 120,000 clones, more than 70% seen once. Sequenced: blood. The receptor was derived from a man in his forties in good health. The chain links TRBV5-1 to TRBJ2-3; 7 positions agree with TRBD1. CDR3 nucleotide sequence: TGCGCCAGCAGCTCAGGACAGGCCTTGGTGGATACGCAGTATTTT. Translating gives CASSSGQALVDTQYF.